The sample holds a few counts of the clone carrying this TCR beta chain. Antigen unknown. This sample was included in a study of blood T cells in healthy people across ages. Study-wide findings and caveats: In older individuals, TCR beta diversity per million T cells was lower, falling roughly linearly with age. Investigators viewed diversity estimates from one million T cells as underestimates, the study reported.

The second PCR ran about 6 to 12 cycles with a sample-barcoded 5' primer and J-beta primers. Each cDNA molecule received a tag from a template-switch adaptor that had 12 random nucleotides. TCRdb recomputed calls from the 5' RACE reads with MiXCR, one row per CDR3 protein. Here the sample spans under 1,000,000 distinct CDR3 sequences, roughly 46% being singletons. Sequences were obtained from blood. The clonotype was recovered from a man at least 80 years old in good health.

In DNA form, the CDR3 reads TGTGCCAGCAGTTTAGGACGACGGGGATACGAGCAGTACTTC. This encodes CASSLGRRGYEQYF. The V gene is TRBV28, the J gene TRBJ2-7, with a possible D match to TRBD2 (5 bases). Germline V gene sequence: CDR1 MDHEN, CDR2 SYDVKM. This CDR3 region has 14 residues. Trimming shortened V by 2 bases and J by 4 bases, and 12 bases separated the two germline ends.